Below, 22 T cell receptor beta chains from the same sample are listed, as sequenced in a study of memory CD4+ T cells and cytomegalovirus serostatus. Method: immunoSEQ multiplex PCR; TCRdb's copy keeps in-frame clones and lacks some. Found here are about 58,000 clones, about four fifths of them singletons; the top ten hold just under 0.5%. Single viable CD3+CD4+CD8-CD45RO+ cells were sorted as the memory CD4+ T cells. Material: memory CD4+ T cells from blood. All receptors derive from an adult in good health and CMV-seronegative. Some clones in this sample may be carry-over from other donors' samples.

The chain joins TRBV28 to TRBJ2-2; 7 nucleotides agree with TRBD1. V was clipped by 4 bases and J by 2 bases; unmatched bases: 10. This CDR3 spans 17 amino acids. CDR1 is MDHEN and CDR2 is SYDVKM in the germline V gene. The CDR3 DNA reads as TGTGCCAGCAGTTATCCTCTGACAGGGACAAACACCGGGGAGCTGTTTTTT. Protein product: CASSYPLTGTNTGELFF.

The CDR3 spells CASSPLWNSPLHF. The CDR3, as DNA: TGTGCCAGCAGTCCACTCTGGAATTCACCCCTCCACTTT. The genes are TRBV6-5 and TRBJ1-6; D ambiguous. Germline CDR1 is MNHEY and CDR2 is SVGAGI. There are 13 residues in the CDR3. Trimming stripped 5 bases from V and 7 bases from J, with 9 bases between.

The sample holds one count of this clone. CDR3 loop: CAWSPLGSDQPQHF. CDR3 DNA sequence: TGTGCCTGGAGTCCTTTGGGGTCCGATCAGCCCCAGCATTTT. The V and J genes are TRBV30 and TRBJ1-5; D ambiguous. The germline gives CDR1 GTSNPN, CDR2 SVGIG (reference sequence). Deletions cut 2 bases from V and 5 bases from J, with 13 bases between. The CDR3 length is 14 residues.

This chain connects TRBV4-3 to TRBJ1-2; the D gene is possibly TRBD1 (6 bases). There are 14 residues in the CDR3. Deletions cut 4 bases from V and 4 bases from J, with 13 bases between. CDR1 is LGHNA, CDR2 YSLEER, per germline. CDR3 region: CASSPDRKIYGYTF. The CDR3 DNA reads as TGCGCCAGCAGCCCGGACAGAAAAATCTATGGCTACACCTTC.

This chain links TRBV5-1 with TRBJ1-3; TRBD1 aligns across 7 bases. The CDR3 covers 16 residues. The ends lost 0 bases at V and 3 bases at J; junction bases unmatched: 6. Germline CDR1 SGHRS, CDR2 YFSETQ. CDR3 residues: CASSLGSGGYGNTIYF. The CDR3 coding sequence is TGCGCCAGCAGCTTGGGTTCAGGGGGGTATGGAAACACCATATATTTT.

The chain combines TRBV2 with TRBJ2-7; no clear D gene. Trimming stripped 7 bases from V and 1 base from J, with 8 bases between. The CDR3 runs to 12 residues. CDR1 SNHLY and CDR2 FYNNEI come from the germline V gene. Here the CDR3 reads CASTAESYEQYF. For the CDR3, the DNA is TGTGCCAGCACGGCAGAGTCCTACGAGCAGTACTTC.

The chain has TRBV4-2 and TRBJ2-5, with 8 bases that match TRBD2. Germline-derived CDR1 and CDR2 are LGHNA and YNFKEQ. The V gene end was trimmed by 0 bases and the J gene end by 6 bases; junction bases not matched to a gene: 15. This CDR3 contains 18 residues. The CDR3 loop is CASSQDRIGTGGVKTQYF. CDR3 DNA: TGTGCCAGCAGCCAAGATCGGATCGGGACGGGAGGGGTAAAGACCCAGTACTTC.

This sequence joins TRBV27 and TRBJ1-2; D is unresolved. The CDR3 runs to 12 residues. The germline V gene encodes CDR1 MNHEY and CDR2 SMNVEV (reference sequence). The V and J ends lost 5 bases and 8 bases respectively, with 12 bases between them. CDR3 in DNA: TGTGCCAGCAGTCCCACCCGCGGGGGCTACACCTTC. Residues: CASSPTRGGYTF.

This chain joins TRBV18 and TRBJ2-1; TRBD1 aligns across 8 bases. Germline V CDR1 and CDR2: KGHSH, LQKENI. The CDR3 spans 18 residues. J lost 4 bases, V lost 1 base, and 12 bases had no gene match. Written as DNA, the CDR3 is TGTGCCAGCTCACCACAAAGAGGATCAGGACAGGGTTACAATGAGCAGTTCTTC. It is translated as CASSPQRGSGQGYNEQFF. Combining the CDR3 with reference TRBV18 and TRBJ2-1 gives the whole variable domain NAGVMQNPRHLVRRRGQEARLRCSPMKGHSHVYWYRQLPEEGLKFMVYLQKENIIDESGMPKERFSAEFPKEGPSILRIQQVVRGDSAAYFCASSPQRGSGQGYNEQFFGPGTRLTVL.

In regard to this clone: This same CDR3 is encoded by further DNA sequences in the sample. The chain recombines TRBV4-1 with TRBJ2-1; the D is unclear. CDR3 size: 12 residues. V was clipped by 1 base and J by 7 bases, with 5 bases between them. Germline CDR1 reads MGHRA; CDR2 reads YSYEKL. The chain's CDR3 is CASSQGGNEQFF. The DNA for the CDR3 is TGCGCCAGCAGCCAAGGAGGAAATGAGCAGTTCTTC.

A few counts support this clone. The chain combines TRBV28 with TRBJ2-2; tentative D call: TRBD2 (6 bases). Trimming stripped 2 bases from V and 6 bases from J, with 19 bases between. CDR1 is MDHEN, CDR2 SYDVKM, per germline. The CDR3 is 17 residues long. The CDR3 here is CASSLLLAGTYAGELFF. The DNA for the CDR3 is TGTGCCAGCAGTTTACTGTTAGCAGGGACTTATGCCGGGGAGCTGTTTTTT.

This clone was observed once. Other DNA variants within this sample encode the same CDR3. The V call is TRBV5-6, the J call TRBJ2-2; either TRBD1 or TRBD2 may fit D (5 bases each). The length of the CDR3 is 15 residues. From germline, CDR1 is SGHDT and CDR2 YYEEEE. The V end was cut by 0 bases, the J end by 2 bases, with 8 bases between. This CDR3 is CASSLGGSNTGELFF. The CDR3, as DNA: TGTGCCAGCAGCTTGGGGGGGAGCAACACCGGGGAGCTGTTTTTT.

The chain is built from TRBV5-1 and TRBJ2-3, with 10 bases matching TRBD2. The CDR3 totals 14 residues. Germline V gives CDR1 SGHRS, CDR2 YFSETQ. V shed 4 bases and J 5 bases; nucleotides not matched to a gene: 4. CDR3 loop: CASSRTSGEDTQYF. As DNA, the CDR3 is TGCGCCAGCAGCCGGACTAGCGGCGAAGATACGCAGTATTTT.

Regarding this clone: At the DNA level, this CDR3 is encoded by other sequences in the same sample as well. The rearrangement uses TRBV5-4 and TRBJ2-7; 7 nucleotides line up with TRBD2. Germline assignment: CDR1 SGHNT and CDR2 YYREEE (reference sequence). With 2 bases clipped from V and 4 bases from J, the junction kept 3 bases outside the gene matches. CDR3 length: 13 amino acids. CDR3 nucleotides: TGTGCCAGCAGCTTAGGCGGGGGATACGAGCAGTACTTC. It is translated as CASSLGGGYEQYF.

With respect to this clone: The sample carries other DNA sequences with the same CDR3. The chain uses TRBV28 and TRBJ1-1; perhaps TRBD1 as D (6 bases). This CDR3 is built from 16 residues. V gave up 5 bases and J gave up 4 bases, with 20 bases separating them. Per germline, CDR1 MDHEN and CDR2 SYDVKM. The CDR3: CASSPRGGKRGTEAFF. The DNA for the CDR3 is TGTGCCAGCAGTCCTAGGGGGGGGAAACGAGGCACTGAAGCTTTCTTT.

The chain combines TRBV11-2 with TRBJ2-7, with TRBD2 matching 10 bases. This CDR3 is built from 16 residues. The V segment lost 6 bases and the J segment 4 bases; nucleotides outside the gene matches: 12. Per the germline V gene, CDR1 is SGHAT and CDR2 is FQNNGV. The CDR3 sequence is CASRRSASGSKYEQYF. The CDR3 DNA follows: TGTGCCAGCAGGCGGTCAGCTAGCGGGAGTAAGTACGAGCAGTACTTC. Full variable domain (missing parts from reference TRBV11-2 and TRBJ2-7): EAGVAQSPRYKIIEKRQSVAFWCNPISGHATLYWYQQILGQGPKLLIQFQNNGVVDDSQLPKDRFSAERLKGVDSTLKIQPAKLEDSAVYLCASRRSASGSKYEQYFGPGTRLTVT.

The J gene is TRBJ2-2, the V gene TRBV5-1, with a possible D match to TRBD2 (5 bases). The length of the CDR3 is 15 residues. Germline CDR1 reads SGHRS; CDR2 reads YFSETQ. The V end lost 5 bases, the J end lost 4 bases, and 15 bases lay between the germline ends. Here the CDR3 reads CASRHVLAATGELFF. The CDR3 nucleotides are TGCGCCAGCAGACATGTTCTAGCAGCCACCGGGGAGCTGTTTTTT.

The V call is TRBV4-3, the J call TRBJ2-1; 7 bases match TRBD2. The CDR3 runs 15 residues. Trimming cost V 3 bases and J 13 bases; bases outside gene matches: 15. Germline V gives CDR1 LGHNA, CDR2 YSLEER. In DNA, the CDR3 is TGCGCCAGCAGCCAGGATCTGGGGAGGGCCGGGGAACAGTTCTTC. Encoded protein: CASSQDLGRAGEQFF.

The CDR3: CASSSRTGRVVETQYF. The DNA for the CDR3 is TGTGCCAGTAGTTCTCGGACAGGGCGGGTGGTCGAGACCCAGTACTTC. The chain employs TRBV19 and TRBJ2-5; the match to TRBD1 covers 8 bases. This CDR3 has 16 residues. The germline V gene encodes CDR1 LNHDA and CDR2 SQIVND (reference sequence). The junction had 13 bases not matched to a gene; V was cut back by 5 bases and J by 5 bases.

V and J are TRBV6-5 and TRBJ1-2; tentative D call: TRBD1 (6 bases). The CDR3 totals 14 residues. CDR1 is MNHEY and CDR2 is SVGAGI in the germline V gene. V was clipped by 6 bases and J by 3 bases, with 14 bases between them. The CDR3 loop reads CASSRGDKHYGYTF. The CDR3 DNA sequence: TGTGCCAGCAGCCGCGGGGACAAGCACTATGGCTACACCTTC.

This rearrangement joins TRBV2 to TRBJ2-7; TRBD1 matches at 7 bases. V was pared by 8 bases and J by 3 bases, with 7 bases of the junction left unmatched. This CDR3 is built from 13 residues. Germline-derived CDR1 and CDR2 are SNHLY and FYNNEI. This CDR3 reads CASGPRTGYEQYF. As DNA, the CDR3 is TGTGCCAGCGGGCCCCGGACAGGCTACGAGCAGTACTTC.

V and J are TRBV27 and TRBJ2-5, with 12 bases lining up with TRBD2. This CDR3 contains 15 residues. Germline V gene lookup returns CDR1 MNHEY and CDR2 SMNVEV (reference sequence). After removal of 8 bases from V and 2 bases from J, the junction contained 6 bases not matched to a gene. The CDR3 protein is CASGSLAGGQETQYF. CDR3 DNA sequence: TGTGCCAGCGGATCCCTAGCGGGAGGGCAAGAGACCCAGTACTTC.